This T cell receptor (beta chain) derives from a study of prognosis after radiotherapy for stage I lung cancer. Study overall: Newly diagnosed primary stage I lung tumors were present in around 15 patients, and oligometastatic NSCLC after surgical resection of the primary tumor was present in five patients. Receipt of concurrent therapy with stereotactic body radiotherapy occurred in no patient.

As concerns this clonotype: Its antigen is unidentified.

Study findings and constraints: A difference in TRBV and TRBJ gene usage was reportedly seen between patients with and without metastases.

Two-round multiplex PCR, the amplification method, yielded TCR beta CDR3 from genomic DNA. First-round PCR used primers specific to each TRBV and TRBJ gene. TCRdb reprocessed the multiplex PCR reads with MiXCR, giving one entry per CDR3 protein. The sample contains tens of thousands of distinct CDR3 sequences, roughly 40% of which appear only once. The CDR3 covers 17 residues. CDR1 is MNHNS, CDR2 SASEGT, per germline. Trimming shortened V by 4 bases and J by 3 bases, and 18 bases separated the two germline ends. The sample consisted of PBMCs, taken before or after stereotactic body radiation therapy (not recorded which). The receptor was derived from a donor over 45 with non-small cell lung cancer. The genes are TRBV6-1 and TRBJ2-2; the D call may be TRBD1 or TRBD2 (5 bases each). DNA for the CDR3: TGTGCCAGCAGTGTCCCCAACCGAGGGGTGGACACCGGGGAGCTGTTTTTT. It is translated as CASSVPNRGVDTGELFF.